Listed below are T cell receptor beta chains from one sample, sequenced in a study of neurological immune-mediated disorders. TCRdb fed the 5' RACE reads into MiXCR, producing one record per CDR3 protein. This table has under 45,000 distinct CDR3 sequences, about 3.8% appearing once. Sequenced: PBMCs. The receptors were gathered from a man aged 25-45 years with multiple sclerosis. Both conserved end residues are part of each CDR3. The order of the fields is J gene, V gene, CDR3 protein.

J: TRBJ2-1
V: TRBV24-1
CDR3: CATSDPDSSSYNEQFF

J: TRBJ1-4
V: TRBV27
CDR3: CASSLRGVGEKLFF

J: TRBJ1-1
V: TRBV7-9
CDR3: CASSFWQRDTEAFF

J: TRBJ1-4
V: TRBV20-1
CDR3: CSATREVVTNEKLFF

J: TRBJ1-3
V: TRBV20-1
CDR3: CSASPIRGTGAFGNTIYF

J: TRBJ2-1
V: TRBV20-1
CDR3: CSARHRGYSYNEQFF

J: TRBJ2-2
V: TRBV20-1
CDR3: CSAATPNTGELFF

J: TRBJ1-2
V: TRBV9
CDR3: CASSVGVWRDGYTF

J: TRBJ2-7
V: TRBV20-1
CDR3: CSAIQGSYEQYF

J: TRBJ2-5
V: TRBV20-1
CDR3: CSANLAGGRETQYF

J: TRBJ1-2
V: TRBV7-9
CDR3: CASSFGTGITNYGYTF

J: TRBJ2-7
V: TRBV5-1
CDR3: CASSVQGAVLDEQYF

J: TRBJ1-2
V: TRBV15
CDR3: CATSPRDSIYGYTF

J: TRBJ2-7
V: TRBV10-3
CDR3: CAISDLLAGGPLSYEQYF

J: TRBJ1-2
V: TRBV4-2
CDR3: CASSHLQGVIYGYTF

J: TRBJ1-1
V: TRBV5-1
CDR3: CASSPNPDSKAFF

J: TRBJ2-7
V: TRBV7-9
CDR3: CASSFNDGVYEQYF

J: TRBJ2-7
V: TRBV9
CDR3: CASSADGYEQYF

J: TRBJ1-6
V: TRBV3-1
CDR3: CASSQGTGPSPLHF

J: TRBJ2-3
V: TRBV27
CDR3: CASTPLPGLSTDTQYF

J: TRBJ1-2
V: TRBV5-1
CDR3: CASSLGTGNYGYTF

J: TRBJ2-7
V: TRBV5-5
CDR3: CASSFVGGTYEQYF

J: TRBJ2-7
V: TRBV20-1
CDR3: CSAPAGGNYEQYF

J: TRBJ1-1
V: TRBV29-1
CDR3: CSVDLNRIQAFF

J: TRBJ1-3
V: TRBV20-1
CDR3: CSAKTGGRSGNTIYF

J: TRBJ2-3
V: TRBV3-1
CDR3: CASSFSGGDTQYF

J: TRBJ2-3
V: TRBV4-3
CDR3: CASSQEGGGTDTQYF

J: TRBJ2-3
V: TRBV11-2
CDR3: CASSRNWGADTQYF

J: TRBJ2-2
V: TRBV29-1
CDR3: CSVDRGNTGELFF

J: TRBJ1-3
V: TRBV10-3
CDR3: CAISTGDPGNTIYF

J: TRBJ1-5
V: TRBV5-1
CDR3: CASSWSSGDQPQHF

J: TRBJ1-5
V: TRBV5-1
CDR3: CASSLEGGNQPQHF

J: TRBJ2-7
V: TRBV10-3
CDR3: CAISSRQFKQAYEQYF

J: TRBJ2-1
V: TRBV25-1
CDR3: CASSGLAGGPNEQFF

J: TRBJ2-7
V: TRBV4-3
CDR3: CASSQEAGGRYEQYF

J: TRBJ1-2
V: TRBV9
CDR3: CASSGNRGRNGYTF

J: TRBJ2-7
V: TRBV7-2
CDR3: CASSYRWGGTNEQYF

J: TRBJ2-1
V: TRBV9
CDR3: CASSEGGQGGNEQFF

J: TRBJ2-1
V: TRBV2
CDR3: CASSATWAGGKNEQFF

J: TRBJ1-2
V: TRBV5-6
CDR3: CASSVRQGDGYTF

J: TRBJ2-3
V: TRBV20-1
CDR3: CSALVSGATDTQYF

J: TRBJ1-5
V: TRBV20-1
CDR3: CSATHGLGNQPQNF

J: TRBJ2-1
V: TRBV20-1
CDR3: CSALGGTGNEQFF

J: TRBJ2-3
V: TRBV24-1
CDR3: CPTSATRIRTDTQYF

J: TRBJ2-7
V: TRBV10-3
CDR3: CAISDEGGAGSYEQYF

J: TRBJ1-5
V: TRBV12-3/TRBV12-4
CDR3: CASSLAGGNQPQHF

J: TRBJ2-3
V: TRBV5-6
CDR3: CASSPGTPRTNTQYF

J: TRBJ1-5
V: TRBV4-1
CDR3: CASSPSPNQPQHF